This TCR beta chain was obtained from a study of shared clonotypes between healthy human individuals. On the study more broadly: Donors consisted of two women and a few men between 18 and 49.

Naive-designated CD8 cells lacked CD45RO, were positively enriched for CCR7, and omitted terminally differentiated effector memory CD45RA+ cells. TCRdb's table, derived via immunoSEQ multiplex PCR, lists solely in-frame clones and lacks some. The table includes around 2,000,000 clones, about 93% detected once. The TCR sequence derives from a man younger than 35 in good health. Some clones in this sample may be carry-over from other donors' samples. Source material: naive CD8+ T cells from PBMCs.

CDR3 nucleotide sequence: TGTGCCAGCAGCCAAGAATGGGACTCTCAATTCTCCTACAATGAGCAGTTCTTC. Translation gives CASSQEWDSQFSYNEQFF. The chain links TRBV14 to TRBJ2-1; D is possibly TRBD2 (6 bases). CDR3 length: 18 amino acids. The V gene's germline CDR1 is SGHDN and CDR2 FVKESK. Trimming left V 0 bases short and J 0 bases short, with 15 bases between.